The 30 T cell receptor beta chains given below trace back to one sample, sequenced in a study of blood T cells in healthy people across ages. A J-beta primer mix and a sample-barcoded 5' primer were used in a second PCR of roughly 6 to 12 cycles. TCRdb called the 5' RACE reads again in MiXCR, with one record for every CDR3 protein. The table has about a million distinct CDR3 sequences, 35% to 40% seen once. Sequenced: blood. Receptors were obtained from a man aged 18 to 29 in good health.

The chain joins TRBV20-1 to TRBJ2-1; the D is unclear. CDR3 length equals 11 residues. With 7 bases removed from V and 8 bases from J, the gap between germline ends came to 12 bases. Per the germline V gene, CDR1 is DFQATT and CDR2 is SNEGSKA (reference sequence). The CDR3: CSGSKSDEQFF. CDR3 bases: TGCAGTGGCAGTAAAAGCGATGAGCAGTTCTTC.

There are many counts of this clonotype. This chain uses TRBV10-3 with TRBJ1-2, with a weak D call TRBD1 (5 bases). The germline V gene has CDR1 ENHRY and CDR2 SYGVKD. The CDR3 has 14 residues. V lost 3 bases to trimming and J lost 8 bases, with 16 bases between them. Here the CDR3 DNA reads TGTGCCATCAGTGACGACGACAGAGGGTTGGGCTACACCTTC. Translating gives CAISDDDRGLGYTF.

The chain has TRBV19 and TRBJ2-1, with D possibly TRBD2 on 5 matching bases. V lost 3 bases and J lost 7, with 13 bases in between. This CDR3 has 14 amino acids. Germline V gives CDR1 LNHDA, CDR2 SQIVND (reference sequence). CDR3 sequence (DNA): TGTGCCAGTAGTATTAACCTCGGCGGGAATGAGCAGTTCTTC. Translation: CASSINLGGNEQFF. The variable domain in full, completed from reference TRBV19 and TRBJ2-1, reads DGGITQSPKYLFRKEGQNVTLSCEQNLNHDAMYWYRQDPGQGLRLIYYSQIVNDFQKGDIAEGYSVSREKKESFPLTVTSAQKNPTAFYLCASSINLGGNEQFFGPGTRLTVL.

J is TRBJ2-7 and V is TRBV10-3; D possibly uses TRBD1 or TRBD2 (5 bases each). Between the trimmed V and J ends, which lost 2 bases and 4 bases, there was a span of 9 bases. CDR1 is ENHRY, CDR2 SYGVKD, per germline. There are 13 residues in the CDR3. In nucleotides, the CDR3 is TGTGCCATCAGTGAGGGGGGTAGGTACGAGCAGTACTTC. Amino acids: CAISEGGRYEQYF.

Remarks on this clonotype: This could be a read error, since a much larger clone is one nucleotide away. V is TRBV7-2 and J is TRBJ2-1; D is possibly TRBD2 (5 bases). Judging by the DNA end, TRBJ2-7 fits better; the J call may be wrong. The CDR3 is 14 residues long. The germline V gene encodes CDR1 SGHTA and CDR2 FQGNSA. The CDR3 bases are TGTGCCAGCAGCTTAGGACTACCCAACAATGAGCAGTACTTC. It translates to CASSLGLPNNEQYF.

This chain uses TRBV12-3 or TRBV12-4 with TRBJ2-6; D might be TRBD2 (5 bases). The V and J ends lost 3 bases and 2 bases respectively, with 11 bases between them. The CDR3 sequence is 16 residues long. CDR3 sequence reads: CASSFEGFTGANVLTF. In DNA, the CDR3 is TGTGCCAGCAGTTTTGAGGGATTCACTGGGGCCAACGTCCTGACTTTC.

Only a few counts were recorded for this clonotype. The chain joins TRBV12-3 or TRBV12-4 to TRBJ2-1; D not certain. V was pared by 8 bases and J by 6 bases, with 11 bases between. This CDR3 comprises 12 residues. The CDR3 here is CASVKVGNEQFF. The CDR3, as DNA: TGTGCCAGCGTGAAGGTAGGCAATGAGCAGTTCTTC.

The sample holds a few counts of this clonotype. The J gene is TRBJ1-2, the V gene TRBV5-1; maybe TRBD1 (5 bases). Trimming cost V 5 bases and J 4 bases, with 12 bases left between them. Germline V CDR1 and CDR2: SGHRS, YFSETQ. This CDR3 spans 13 amino acids. The CDR3 region has the DNA TGCGCCAGCAGGATTGAAAGGGGCTATGGCTACACCTTC. Translated, it gives CASRIERGYGYTF.

This clonotype turned up a few times. The V and J genes are TRBV12-3 or TRBV12-4 and TRBJ2-1; the match to TRBD1 covers 11 bases. There are 14 residues in the CDR3. Trimming cost V 6 bases and J 10 bases; bases outside gene matches: 8. This CDR3 reads CASRLGTGGREQFF. For the CDR3, the DNA is TGTGCCAGCAGACTTGGGACAGGGGGAAGAGAGCAGTTCTTC.

A few counts support this clonotype. V gene TRBV5-1 combines with J gene TRBJ2-1, with D possibly TRBD1 on 6 matching bases. The germline V gene encodes CDR1 SGHRS and CDR2 YFSETQ. The CDR3 consists of 17 residues. Trimming cost V 0 bases and J 5 bases, with 18 bases left between them. The CDR3 region has the DNA TGCGCCAGCAGCTTGGAGGCAGGGGCCCCTCTTGACAATGAGCAGTTCTTC. Its translation: CASSLEAGAPLDNEQFF.

The chain joins TRBV5-1 to TRBJ1-2, with 8 bases lining up with TRBD1. The length of the CDR3 is 11 residues. Germline CDR1 reads SGHRS; CDR2 reads YFSETQ. J gave up 8 bases and V 7 bases, and 4 bases lay outside the gene matches. The CDR3 is CASATGEGYTF. CDR3 DNA sequence: TGCGCCAGCGCGACAGGGGAAGGCTACACCTTC.

This clonotype appeared a single time. This may arise from a read error, as a much more abundant clone is one base away. V is TRBV4-3 and J is TRBJ2-7; the match to TRBD1 covers 8 bases. The CDR3 length is 13 residues. The trim removed 0 bases at V and 10 bases at J, leaving 5 bases unmatched. Germline CDR1 LGHNA, CDR2 YSLEER. CDR3 sequence: CASSQEDRDLQYF. As DNA, the CDR3 is TGCGCCAGCAGCCAAGAGGACAGGGACCTCCAGTACTTC.

In its sample, this clonotype was seen a few times. This chain uses TRBV20-1 with TRBJ1-5, with unresolved D. Trimming removed 3 bases from V and 0 bases from J, with 12 bases in between. This CDR3 has 15 residues. In germline, CDR1 is DFQATT, CDR2 SNEGSKA (reference sequence). In DNA, the CDR3 is TGCAGTGCTAGGGGGAGGGTGAGTAGCAATCAGCCCCAGCATTTT. Translation: CSARGRVSSNQPQHF.

The rearrangement joins TRBV7-8 to TRBJ1-1, with TRBD1 as a possible D gene (5 bases). The CDR3 has 14 amino acids. The V gene's germline CDR1 is SGHVS and CDR2 FQNEAQ. Trimming removed 2 bases at V and 11 bases at J, with 18 bases between. Written as DNA, the CDR3 is TGTGCCAGCAGCTTATCAGGGTTTGGGGAAGCGGCTTTCTTT. Translation: CASSLSGFGEAAFF.

The chain couples TRBV18 to TRBJ2-3, with D perhaps being TRBD1 or TRBD2 (5 bases each). The CDR3 length is 15 residues. Germline V lookup: CDR1 KGHSH, CDR2 LQKENI. Deletions cut 2 bases from V and 6 bases from J, with 15 bases between. The CDR3 DNA is TGTGCCAGCTCACCAATGGGACCCAAGCCCGATACGCAGTATTTT. Encoded protein: CASSPMGPKPDTQYF.

The chain combines TRBV20-1 with TRBJ2-3; possibly TRBD1 for D (6 bases). The CDR3 covers 13 residues. The germline V gene encodes CDR1 DFQATT and CDR2 SNEGSKA (reference sequence). Trimming cost V 5 bases and J 6 bases, with 15 bases left between them. The CDR3 here is CSAFGARGDTQYF. The DNA for the CDR3 is TGCAGTGCTTTCGGGGCCAGGGGTGATACGCAGTATTTT.

This chain uses TRBV27 with TRBJ2-7; D is unclear. From germline, CDR1 is MNHEY and CDR2 SMNVEV (reference sequence). V lost 6 bases and J 3 bases, leaving 15 bases between the germline ends. CDR3 length equals 14 residues. The CDR3 DNA reads as TGTGCCAGCAGCCCCGAGTGGGCCAACTACGAGCAGTACTTC. Translated: CASSPEWANYEQYF.

This clonotype was seen a few times. The J gene is TRBJ2-1, the V gene TRBV27; 11 bases match TRBD2. Trimming at V came to 5 bases and at J to 7 bases, leaving 10 bases not matched to a gene. The CDR3 length is 16 residues. Per the germline V gene, CDR1 is MNHEY and CDR2 is SMNVEV (reference sequence). The CDR3 here is CASSQLLAGDLNEQFF. The CDR3, as DNA: TGTGCCAGCAGTCAGCTACTAGCGGGGGACTTGAATGAGCAGTTCTTC.

Here the CDR3 reads CASSLGGSREKLFF. DNA for the CDR3: TGTGCCAGCAGTTTAGGCGGCAGTCGGGAAAAACTGTTTTTT. The chain recombines TRBV12-3 or TRBV12-4 with TRBJ1-4, with D unresolved. V was pared by 1 base and J by 8 bases, with 11 bases between. The length of the CDR3 is 14 residues.

This chain links TRBV6-1 with TRBJ1-2; a weak D match, TRBD1 (6 bases). Looked up from germline, CDR1 is MNHNS and CDR2 is SASEGT. The length of the CDR3 is 20 residues. The V and J ends lost 0 bases and 0 bases respectively, with 23 bases between them. The CDR3 DNA reads TGTGCCAGCAGTGAAGCGGCAGGGGTTTGGAACACACCTTCTAACTATGGCTACACCTTC. Its translation: CASSEAAGVWNTPSNYGYTF.

The chain joins TRBV2 to TRBJ1-5; the match to TRBD1 covers 7 bases. Trimming removed 4 bases from V and 7 bases from J; junction bases left unmatched: 7. The CDR3 extends over 14 amino acids. The germline gives CDR1 SNHLY, CDR2 FYNNEI. In DNA form, the CDR3 reads TGTGCCAGCAGTGCGGAGACAGGGATCCAGCCCCAGCATTTT. It translates to CASSAETGIQPQHF.

The chain combines TRBV20-1 with TRBJ2-1, with D uncertain. The CDR3 has 13 amino acids. The V and J ends lost 3 bases and 7 bases respectively, with 13 bases between them. Germline V lookup: CDR1 DFQATT, CDR2 SNEGSKA (reference sequence). The CDR3 DNA follows: TGCAGTGCTAGGTCAATCGTGCTAAATGAGCAGTTCTTC. Its protein product is CSARSIVLNEQFF.

The chain has TRBV7-2 and TRBJ1-3; a weak D match, TRBD1 (5 bases). Germline V gene sequence: CDR1 SGHTA, CDR2 FQGNSA. The CDR3 is 17 amino acids. Trimming removed 1 base from V and 0 bases from J, with 13 bases in between. The CDR3 nucleotides are TGTGCCAGCAGCTTAGTGATGACAGCTCCCTCTGGAAACACCATATATTTT. Its protein is CASSLVMTAPSGNTIYF.

This clonotype has only a few counts. V gene TRBV5-1 combines with J gene TRBJ2-7; D is possibly TRBD2 (5 bases). The CDR3 consists of 14 residues. Trimming stripped 2 bases from V and 2 bases from J, with 11 bases between. CDR1 is SGHRS, CDR2 YFSETQ, per germline. The CDR3 DNA sequence: TGCGCCAGCAGCTTACGGGGATTTACCTACGAGCAGTACTTC. Translating gives CASSLRGFTYEQYF.

This clonotype came up a few times. The chain joins TRBV5-1 to TRBJ1-4; D gene uncertain. Germline V gene lookup returns CDR1 SGHRS and CDR2 YFSETQ. Trimming removed 5 bases at V and 10 bases at J, with 12 bases between. The CDR3 covers 12 residues. In nucleotides, the CDR3 is TGCGCCAGCAGGCCCTCTTGGGGAAAACTGTTTTTT. It encodes CASRPSWGKLFF.

The table lists this clonotype with a few counts. This chain connects TRBV12-3 or TRBV12-4 to TRBJ2-7; the match to TRBD1 covers 8 bases. V gave up 6 bases and J gave up 2 bases; unmatched junction bases: 9. This CDR3 has 15 residues. The CDR3 sequence is CASRKTGDAPYEQYF. The CDR3 DNA sequence: TGTGCCAGCAGGAAGACAGGGGACGCACCCTACGAGCAGTACTTC.

This clonotype was seen a handful of times. The rearrangement links TRBV6-5 to TRBJ1-2, with D uncertain. Trimming removed 6 bases at V and 5 bases at J, with 13 bases between. CDR3 length: 13 amino acids. Germline V gene lookup returns CDR1 MNHEY and CDR2 SVGAGI. CDR3 residues: CASRVGLEYGYTF. The CDR3 region has the DNA TGTGCCAGCAGAGTCGGACTCGAGTATGGCTACACCTTC.

This clonotype was detected only a few times. The chain's CDR3 is CASSYRTSGVGSMPDNEQFF. In nucleotides, the CDR3 is TGTGCCAGCAGTTACCGGACTAGCGGGGTCGGATCCATGCCCGACAATGAGCAGTTCTTC. The chain joins TRBV6-5 to TRBJ2-1; 12 nucleotides agree with TRBD2. V lost 2 bases, J lost 5 bases, and 16 bases stayed unmatched. This CDR3 is 20 amino acids long. CDR1 MNHEY and CDR2 SVGAGI come from the germline V gene.

Here the CDR3 reads CASSSGAGGFSYNEQYF. CDR3 bases: TGTGCCAGCAGCTCTGGAGCGGGGGGGTTCTCCTACAATGAGCAGTACTTC. This chain joins TRBV7-2 and TRBJ2-7, with 10 bases identical to TRBD2. The germline CDR1 and CDR2 sequences are SGHTA and FQGNSA. The junction had 16 bases not matched to a gene; V was cut back by 4 bases and J by 7 bases. The CDR3 covers 17 residues.

On this clonotype itself: A much bigger clone sits one base away, suggesting this may be a read error. CDR3 bases: TGCGCCAGCAGCCAAGACGCCGTGGGAGCGGGGGTCGCAGATACGCAGTATTTT. As protein: CASSQDAVGAGVADTQYF. The chain carries TRBV4-3 and TRBJ2-3; 8 bases are shared with TRBD2. Germline loops: CDR1 LGHNA, CDR2 YSLEER. The CDR3 length is 18 residues. J was trimmed by 4 bases and V by 0 bases; bases with no gene match: 12.